These T cell receptor beta chains were read from a single sample in a study of lymphopenia after photon versus proton radiotherapy. Measured with immunoSEQ multiplex PCR; TCRdb has only the in-frame clones, and not every one. This sample has approximately 80,000 clones, with around four fifths found just once. Here the sequenced sample was peripheral blood, taken from a patient treated with proton-based radiotherapy. These receptors were obtained from a man aged 55 to 70 with pancreatic cancer. CDR3s include the opening cysteine and the closing phenylalanine or tryptophan. Fields, in order: J gene, clone size, D gene, V gene, CDR3 protein, CDR3 DNA. D genes are given only for firm matches. The listing skips clone size in some rows; elsewhere it reads once, few, many or a size class.

j_gene: TRBJ2-7; abundance: once; d_gene: TRBD2; v_gene: TRBV28; CDR3aa: CASSFVGWGLAGGDSSYEQYF; CDR3nt: TGTGCCAGCAGTTTCGTGGGTTGGGGACTAGCGGGAGGTGATAGCTCCTACGAGCAGTACTTC
j_gene: TRBJ1-5; abundance: -; d_gene: -; v_gene: TRBV21-1; CDR3aa: CASSSRGQGWSNQPQHF; CDR3nt: TGTGCCAGCAGCAGCAGAGGACAGGGATGGAGCAATCAGCCCCAGCATTTT
j_gene: TRBJ2-2; abundance: -; d_gene: -; v_gene: TRBV5-1; CDR3aa: CASSLTGWSTGELFF; CDR3nt: TGCGCCAGCAGCTTGACAGGGTGGAGCACCGGGGAGCTGTTTTTT
j_gene: TRBJ2-1; abundance: once; d_gene: TRBD2; v_gene: TRBV11-2; CDR3aa: CASSLGEGGFF; CDR3nt: TGTGCCAGCAGCTTGGGGGAGGGCGGGTTCTTC
j_gene: TRBJ2-7; abundance: -; d_gene: -; v_gene: TRBV7-9; CDR3aa: CASSLEREQYF; CDR3nt: TGTGCCAGCAGCTTAGAACGCGAGCAGTACTTC
j_gene: TRBJ2-2; abundance: -; d_gene: -; v_gene: TRBV9; CDR3aa: CASSPRQTGELFF; CDR3nt: TGTGCCAGCAGCCCCCGACAGACCGGGGAGCTGTTTTTT
j_gene: TRBJ1-2; abundance: -; d_gene: TRBD1; v_gene: TRBV29-1; CDR3aa: CSVLGHTGDGGYTF; CDR3nt: TGCAGCGTCCTGGGGCATACAGGGGATGGTGGCTACACCTTC
j_gene: TRBJ2-3; abundance: -; d_gene: -; v_gene: TRBV7-2; CDR3aa: CAGRLGGSADTQYF; CDR3nt: TGTGCCGGTCGGCTAGGGGGGTCCGCAGATACGCAGTATTTT
j_gene: TRBJ1-2; abundance: once; d_gene: -; v_gene: TRBV5-1; CDR3aa: CASSLDRYGYTF; CDR3nt: TGCGCCAGCAGCTTGGATAGGTACGGCTACACCTTC
j_gene: TRBJ2-5; abundance: -; d_gene: TRBD1; v_gene: TRBV13; CDR3aa: CASSWTGVQETQYF; CDR3nt: TGTGCCAGCAGCTGGACAGGGGTCCAAGAGACCCAGTACTTC
j_gene: TRBJ2-7; abundance: -; d_gene: -; v_gene: TRBV4-3; CDR3aa: CASSQEGQPTYEQYF; CDR3nt: TGCGCCAGCAGCCAAGAGGGCCAGCCCACCTACGAGCAGTACTTC
j_gene: TRBJ1-5; abundance: -; d_gene: -; v_gene: TRBV2; CDR3aa: CASRTDYSNQPQHF; CDR3nt: TGTGCCAGCAGGACGGACTATAGCAATCAGCCCCAGCATTTT
j_gene: TRBJ1-1; abundance: -; d_gene: -; v_gene: TRBV29-1; CDR3aa: CSSSWVFGTEAFF; CDR3nt: TGCAGCTCAAGTTGGGTGTTCGGCACTGAAGCTTTCTTT
j_gene: TRBJ2-3; abundance: -; d_gene: -; v_gene: TRBV11-3; CDR3aa: CASSLQVLSKGDTQYF; CDR3nt: TGTGCCAGCAGCCTCCAGGTTCTTAGTAAGGGGGATACGCAGTATTTT
j_gene: TRBJ1-2; abundance: -; d_gene: TRBD1; v_gene: TRBV28; CDR3aa: CASSSQGQGLGGYTF; CDR3nt: TGTGCCAGCAGTTCACAGGGACAGGGTTTAGGAGGCTACACCTTC
j_gene: TRBJ2-7; abundance: -; d_gene: -; v_gene: TRBV7-9; CDR3aa: CASSAAPTLTYEQYF; CDR3nt: TGTGCCAGCAGCGCAGCGCCTACATTGACATACGAGCAGTACTTC
j_gene: TRBJ2-5; abundance: -; d_gene: TRBD1; v_gene: TRBV10-2; CDR3aa: CASSNYRGLETQYF; CDR3nt: TGCGCCAGCAGTAACTACAGGGGGCTCGAGACCCAGTACTTC
j_gene: TRBJ1-1; abundance: -; d_gene: -; v_gene: TRBV7-2; CDR3aa: CASSLVAGQNTEAFF; CDR3nt: TGTGCCAGCAGCTTAGTGGCAGGCCAGAACACTGAAGCTTTCTTT
j_gene: TRBJ1-4; abundance: -; d_gene: TRBD1; v_gene: TRBV7-9; CDR3aa: CASSLRQGAFEKLFF; CDR3nt: TGTGCCAGCAGCCTCCGTCAGGGGGCGTTTGAAAAACTGTTTTTT
j_gene: TRBJ2-3; abundance: -; d_gene: -; v_gene: TRBV11-3; CDR3aa: CASSRRHTDTQYF; CDR3nt: TGTGCCAGCTCCCGGCGGCACACAGATACGCAGTATTTT
j_gene: TRBJ2-4; abundance: -; d_gene: -; v_gene: TRBV6-5; CDR3aa: CASSTTGQAKNIQYF; CDR3nt: TGTGCCAGCAGTACGACAGGCCAGGCCAAAAACATTCAGTACTTC
j_gene: TRBJ2-7; abundance: -; d_gene: -; v_gene: TRBV2; CDR3aa: CASSVGVGVYEQYF; CDR3nt: TGTGCCAGCAGTGTTGGGGTTGGGGTCTACGAGCAGTACTTC
j_gene: TRBJ2-5; abundance: once; d_gene: -; v_gene: TRBV5-4; CDR3aa: CASSLRPGETQYF; CDR3nt: TGTGCCAGCAGCTTGAGGCCTGGGGAGACCCAGTACTTC
j_gene: TRBJ2-1; abundance: -; d_gene: -; v_gene: TRBV9; CDR3aa: CASSVANSRQGLREQFF; CDR3nt: TGTGCCAGCAGCGTAGCTAATAGTCGGCAGGGATTGCGGGAGCAGTTCTTC
j_gene: TRBJ1-5; abundance: -; d_gene: -; v_gene: TRBV6-5; CDR3aa: CASSYSRLGNQPQHF; CDR3nt: TGTGCCAGCAGTTACTCGCGCTTGGGAAATCAGCCCCAGCATTTT
j_gene: TRBJ1-4; abundance: few; d_gene: TRBD1; v_gene: TRBV2; CDR3aa: CASRGGQGEKLFF; CDR3nt: TGTGCCAGCAGGGGGGGACAGGGTGAAAAACTGTTTTTT
j_gene: TRBJ2-3; abundance: -; d_gene: -; v_gene: TRBV18; CDR3aa: CASSRSTDTQYF; CDR3nt: TGTGCCAGCTCACGGAGCACAGATACGCAGTATTTT
j_gene: TRBJ2-3; abundance: -; d_gene: TRBD2; v_gene: TRBV19; CDR3aa: CASRPGVASGRAAKGPHF; CDR3nt: TGTGCCAGTAGACCGGGGGTTGCTAGCGGGAGGGCCGCGAAGGGTCCTCATTTT
j_gene: TRBJ2-2; abundance: once; d_gene: -; v_gene: TRBV6-5; CDR3aa: CASSYSGSNTGELFF; CDR3nt: TGTGCCAGCAGTTACTCGGGGTCCAACACCGGGGAGCTGTTTTTT
j_gene: TRBJ2-3; abundance: -; d_gene: -; v_gene: TRBV7-9; CDR3aa: CASGPKSSDTQYF; CDR3nt: TGTGCCAGCGGCCCCAAAAGTTCCGATACGCAGTATTTT
j_gene: TRBJ1-4; abundance: -; d_gene: TRBD1; v_gene: TRBV4-2; CDR3aa: CASSQDPTGGGEKLFF; CDR3nt: TGTGCCAGCAGCCAAGACCCGACAGGGGGCGGTGAAAAACTGTTTTTT
j_gene: TRBJ2-3; abundance: -; d_gene: -; v_gene: TRBV20-1; CDR3aa: CSARDADTQYF; CDR3nt: TGCAGTGCTAGAGATGCAGATACGCAGTATTTT
j_gene: TRBJ2-7; abundance: -; d_gene: TRBD2; v_gene: TRBV4-1; CDR3aa: CASSQESGTSYEQYF; CDR3nt: TGCGCCAGCAGCCAAGAGTCCGGGACTAGCTACGAGCAGTACTTC
j_gene: TRBJ2-1; abundance: -; d_gene: TRBD2; v_gene: TRBV2; CDR3aa: CASTMASGRASGVLGHEQFF; CDR3nt: TGTGCCAGCACGATGGCTAGCGGGAGGGCCTCCGGGGTTCTTGGGCATGAGCAGTTCTTC
j_gene: TRBJ1-1; abundance: -; d_gene: TRBD1; v_gene: TRBV29-1; CDR3aa: CSVVQGVTEAFF; CDR3nt: TGCAGCGTTGTACAGGGGGTGACTGAAGCTTTCTTT
j_gene: TRBJ1-1; abundance: once; d_gene: -; v_gene: TRBV7-2; CDR3aa: CASSSGMNTEAFF; CDR3nt: TGTGCCAGCAGCTCGGGGATGAACACTGAAGCTTTCTTT
j_gene: TRBJ1-2; abundance: -; d_gene: -; v_gene: TRBV18; CDR3aa: CASSPDGYYGYTF; CDR3nt: TGTGCCAGCTCGCCAGACGGATACTATGGCTACACCTTC
j_gene: TRBJ2-1; abundance: -; d_gene: TRBD2; v_gene: TRBV28; CDR3aa: CASSLYSAGGRNEQFF; CDR3nt: TGTGCCAGCAGTTTATACTCAGCGGGAGGGAGGAATGAGCAGTTCTTC
j_gene: TRBJ2-1; abundance: -; d_gene: -; v_gene: TRBV7-9; CDR3aa: CASSLAGDKQFF; CDR3nt: TGTGCCAGCAGCTTAGCTGGGGACAAGCAGTTCTTC
j_gene: TRBJ2-7; abundance: -; d_gene: -; v_gene: TRBV11-2; CDR3aa: CASSRTETYEQYF; CDR3nt: TGTGCCAGCAGCCGGACAGAAACCTACGAGCAGTACTTC
j_gene: TRBJ2-6; abundance: -; d_gene: -; v_gene: TRBV19; CDR3aa: CASNRDSHNSGANVLTF; CDR3nt: TGTGCCAGTAATCGTGACAGCCACAACTCTGGGGCCAACGTCCTGACTTTC
j_gene: TRBJ2-1; abundance: -; d_gene: TRBD2; v_gene: TRBV9; CDR3aa: CASSPIASGSNWAYNEQFF; CDR3nt: TGTGCCAGCAGCCCCATTGCTAGCGGGAGTAATTGGGCCTACAATGAGCAGTTCTTC
j_gene: TRBJ2-3; abundance: few; d_gene: TRBD2; v_gene: TRBV28; CDR3aa: CASSLSGGLGSRDTQYF; CDR3nt: TGTGCCAGCAGCCTATCGGGAGGCTTGGGATCGAGAGATACGCAGTATTTT
j_gene: TRBJ2-5; abundance: -; d_gene: TRBD1; v_gene: TRBV28; CDR3aa: CASSLTSTGAETQYF; CDR3nt: TGTGCCAGCAGCCTAACTTCGACAGGGGCAGAGACCCAGTACTTC
j_gene: TRBJ1-6; abundance: -; d_gene: TRBD1; v_gene: TRBV4-1; CDR3aa: CASSQPGRTGGFSPLHF; CDR3nt: TGCGCCAGCAGCCAACCAGGGAGGACAGGGGGATTTTCACCCCTCCACTTT
j_gene: TRBJ2-2; abundance: -; d_gene: TRBD1; v_gene: TRBV30; CDR3aa: CAWSAGTGVAGELFF; CDR3nt: TGTGCCTGGAGTGCCGGGACAGGGGTGGCCGGGGAGCTGTTTTTT
j_gene: TRBJ2-7; abundance: -; d_gene: -; v_gene: TRBV14; CDR3aa: CASSQGTLTYEQYF; CDR3nt: TGTGCCAGCAGCCAAGGGACTTTGACCTACGAGCAGTACTTC
j_gene: TRBJ2-1; abundance: -; d_gene: -; v_gene: TRBV7-7; CDR3aa: CASSPGQTALVSDEQFF; CDR3nt: TGTGCTAGCAGCCCCGGACAAACTGCCCTCGTAAGTGATGAGCAGTTCTTC